At least ten counts were recorded for the clone carrying this T cell receptor (beta chain). Each CDR3 protein gets one entry after TCRdb re-called the 5' RACE reads with MiXCR. The repertoire holds 300,000 to 400,000 distinct CDR3 sequences, with roughly a tenth as singletons. The data were obtained in a study of T cells after yellow fever vaccination. The CDR3 contains 13 residues. V gave up 2 bases and J gave up 5 bases, with 6 bases separating them. Germline CDR1 is MGHRA and CDR2 is YSYEKL. The sequence came from a man aged 18 to 35 who received the YFV17D yellow fever vaccine. V is TRBV4-1 and J is TRBJ2-2; D ambiguous. The sample in question was CD4+ T cells sorted from PBMCs, obtained 45 days after the yellow fever booster vaccination. The chain's CDR3 is CASSQWLTGELFF. The CDR3 DNA reads as TGCGCCAGCAGCCAATGGCTTACCGGGGAGCTGTTTTTT.